This section outlines one T cell receptor beta chain sequence together with its context. Its antigen is unknown. One end of the junction does not line up with germline, which may come from a read error. This sample is part of a study of metastatic and nonmetastatic thyroid tumors (dated by TCRdb to 2020 to 2021). Describing the broader study: For patients with malignant and with benign thyroid disease, the researchers compared repertoires between peripheral blood samples and tumor or nodule tissue samples. What the work shows at the level of the full study, not this receptor alone: TCR beta diversity was reported as significantly higher in malignant tumors than in benign nodules, in both blood and tumor samples.

The library came from PCR. Instrument used: Illumina HiSeq 4000. High-throughput sequencing was used to profile the TCR beta-chain CDR3 region of each patient. On the authors' methods: A classifier to discriminate distant-metastatic papillary thyroid cancer patients was built from CDR3 differences across clinicopathological groups. Repertoire diversity was assessed with the Shannon index, and tumor-blood repertoire similarity with the Morisita-Horn index. TCRdb reworked the public reads: Q25 trimming with fastp, MiXCR clone assembly, productive beta chains retained. TCRdb's processing, not the authors' own work, is the source of the V and J calls. The sample includes approximately 19,000 clones, with 34% observed a single time. Approximately 9.1% of the sample comes from the top ten. None of the patients had been given any treatment before thyroid surgery. The study retrospectively analysed patient clinical samples collected from about 2012 to 2018 using T-cell receptor beta sequencing.

The CDR3 contains 14 residues, cysteine and phenylalanine counted. Just the 42-base CDR3 DNA is kept, in frame starting at base 1. Sequences DFQATT (CDR1) and SNEGSKA (CDR2) are obtained from the germline V gene (reference sequence). Sequenced input: tumor tissue. The origin of this receptor is a male donor with papillary thyroid cancer or a benign thyroid nodule (not recorded which). Some clones in this sample may be carry-over from other donors' samples. The chain is assembled from TRBV20-1 and TRBJ1-2; D gene: possibly TRBD1, on 5 matching bases. The DNA sequence is as follows: TGCATTGCTGTCCGACCGGGGCTTGAGGGTGGCTACACCTTC. Its translation reads: CIAVRPGLEGGYTF.